This paragraph covers one TCR beta chain sequence. The antigen remains unidentified. This entry belongs to a study of T cell responses to AZD1222 COVID-19 vaccine. Study conclusions and caveats: Clonal diversity may have been underestimated in mostly white British donors. Spike-wide coverage was observed for vaccine-associated CD4 TCRs, with dominant responses at 160-218 and 743-854.

From germline, CDR1 is DFQATT and CDR2 SNEGSKA (reference sequence). This CDR3 contains 13 residues. Trimming removed 3 bases at V and 1 base at J, with 9 bases between. Clones were read by immunoSEQ multiplex PCR, and TCRdb kept only the in-frame ones, dropping some. The sample shows more than 95,000 clones, 90% of them seen only once. This sequence originates from an adult in good health. Here the sequenced sample was peripheral blood, taken on day 0 of AZD1222 vaccination. The chain is built from TRBV20-1 and TRBJ1-1, with a tentative D call TRBD1 (5 bases). The CDR3 DNA reads TGCAGTGCTAGTCCCGGGACGAACACTGAAGCTTTCTTT. It codes for CSASPGTNTEAFF.